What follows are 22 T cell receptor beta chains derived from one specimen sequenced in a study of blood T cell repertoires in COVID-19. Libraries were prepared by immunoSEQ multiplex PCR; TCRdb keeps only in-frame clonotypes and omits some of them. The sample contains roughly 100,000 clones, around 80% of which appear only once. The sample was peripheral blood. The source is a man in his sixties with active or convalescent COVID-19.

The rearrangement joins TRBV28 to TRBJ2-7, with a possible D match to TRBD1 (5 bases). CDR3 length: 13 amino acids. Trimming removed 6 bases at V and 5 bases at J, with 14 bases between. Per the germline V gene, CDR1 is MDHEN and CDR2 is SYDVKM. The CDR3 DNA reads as TGTGCCAGCAGACTACCAGGGTACGACGAGCAGTACTTC. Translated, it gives CASRLPGYDEQYF.

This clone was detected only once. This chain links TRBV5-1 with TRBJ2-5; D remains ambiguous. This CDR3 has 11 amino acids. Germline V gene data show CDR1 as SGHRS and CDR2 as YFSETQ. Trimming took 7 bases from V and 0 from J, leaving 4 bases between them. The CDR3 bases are TGCGCCAGCCAGGACCAAGAGACCCAGTACTTC. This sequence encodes CASQDQETQYF.

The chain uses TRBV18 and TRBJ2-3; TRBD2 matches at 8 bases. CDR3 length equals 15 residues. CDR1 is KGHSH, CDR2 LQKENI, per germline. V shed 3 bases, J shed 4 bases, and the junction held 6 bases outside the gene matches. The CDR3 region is CASSPTGGGPDTQYF. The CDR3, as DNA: TGTGCCAGCTCACCTACGGGAGGGGGGCCAGATACGCAGTATTTT.

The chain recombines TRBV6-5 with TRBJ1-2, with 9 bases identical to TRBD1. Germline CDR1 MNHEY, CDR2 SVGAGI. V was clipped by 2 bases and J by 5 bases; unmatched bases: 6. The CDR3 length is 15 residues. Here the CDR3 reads CASSYIQGASYGYTF. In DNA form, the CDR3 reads TGTGCCAGCAGTTACATACAGGGGGCGAGTTATGGCTACACCTTC.

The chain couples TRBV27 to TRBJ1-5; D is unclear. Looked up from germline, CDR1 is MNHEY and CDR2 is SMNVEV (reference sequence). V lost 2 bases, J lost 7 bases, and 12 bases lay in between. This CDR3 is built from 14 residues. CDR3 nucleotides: TGTGCCAGCAGTTTAGTAGGACTGGGACAGCCCCAGCATTTT. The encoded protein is CASSLVGLGQPQHF.

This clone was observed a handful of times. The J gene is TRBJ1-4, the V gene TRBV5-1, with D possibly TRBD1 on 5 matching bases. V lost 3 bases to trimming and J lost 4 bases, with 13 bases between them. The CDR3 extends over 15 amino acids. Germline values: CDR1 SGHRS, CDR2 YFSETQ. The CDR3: CASSSWGRDNEKLFF. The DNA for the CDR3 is TGCGCCAGCAGCTCTTGGGGGAGGGATAATGAAAAACTGTTTTTT.

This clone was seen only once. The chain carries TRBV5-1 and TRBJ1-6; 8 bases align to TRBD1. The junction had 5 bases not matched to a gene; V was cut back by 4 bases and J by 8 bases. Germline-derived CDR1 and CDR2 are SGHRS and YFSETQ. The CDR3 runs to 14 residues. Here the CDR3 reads CASSLDREHSPLHF. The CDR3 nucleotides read TGCGCCAGCAGCCTGGACAGGGAGCATTCACCCCTCCACTTT.

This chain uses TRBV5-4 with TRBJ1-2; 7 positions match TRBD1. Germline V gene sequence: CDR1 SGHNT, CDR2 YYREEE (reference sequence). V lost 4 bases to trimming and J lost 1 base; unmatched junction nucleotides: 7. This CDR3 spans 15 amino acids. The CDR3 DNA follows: TGTGCCAGCAGCCCACTTACAGGGGTTAACTATGGCTACACCTTC. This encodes CASSPLTGVNYGYTF.

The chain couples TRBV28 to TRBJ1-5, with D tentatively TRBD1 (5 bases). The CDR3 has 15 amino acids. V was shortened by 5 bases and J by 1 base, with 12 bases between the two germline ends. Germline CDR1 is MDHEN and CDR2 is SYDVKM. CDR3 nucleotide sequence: TGTGCCAGCAGTCTTATGACAGTCAGCAATCAGCCCCAGCATTTT. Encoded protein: CASSLMTVSNQPQHF. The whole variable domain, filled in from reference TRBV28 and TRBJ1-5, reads DVKVTQSSRYLVKRTGEKVFLECVQDMDHENMFWYRQDPGLGLRLIYFSYDVKMKEKGDIPEGYSVSREKKERFSLILESASTNQTSMYLCASSLMTVSNQPQHFGDGTRLSIL.

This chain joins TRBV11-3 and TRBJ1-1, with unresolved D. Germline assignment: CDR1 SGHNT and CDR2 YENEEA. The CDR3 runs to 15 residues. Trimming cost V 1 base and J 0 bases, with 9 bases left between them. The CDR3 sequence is CASSLAAGLNTEAFF. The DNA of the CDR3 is TGTGCCAGCAGCTTAGCGGCGGGATTGAACACTGAAGCTTTCTTT. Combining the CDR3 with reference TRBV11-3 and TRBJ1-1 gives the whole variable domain EAGVVQSPRYKIIEKKQPVAFWCNPISGHNTLYWYLQNLGQGPELLIRYENEEAVDDSQLPKDRFSAERLKGVDSTLKIQPAELGDSAVYLCASSLAAGLNTEAFFGQGTRLTVV.

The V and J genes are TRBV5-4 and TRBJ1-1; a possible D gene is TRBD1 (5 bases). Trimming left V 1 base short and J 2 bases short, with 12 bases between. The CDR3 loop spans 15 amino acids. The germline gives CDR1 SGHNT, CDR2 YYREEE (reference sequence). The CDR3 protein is CASSLSGRANTEAFF. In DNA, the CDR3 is TGTGCCAGCAGCTTGTCAGGCAGGGCAAACACTGAAGCTTTCTTT.

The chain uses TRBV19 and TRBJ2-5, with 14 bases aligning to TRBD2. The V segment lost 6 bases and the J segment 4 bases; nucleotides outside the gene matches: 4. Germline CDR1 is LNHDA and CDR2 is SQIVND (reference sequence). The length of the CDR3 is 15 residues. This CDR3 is CASSQTSGRGETQYF. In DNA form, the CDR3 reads TGTGCCAGTAGCCAGACTAGCGGGAGGGGAGAGACCCAGTACTTC.

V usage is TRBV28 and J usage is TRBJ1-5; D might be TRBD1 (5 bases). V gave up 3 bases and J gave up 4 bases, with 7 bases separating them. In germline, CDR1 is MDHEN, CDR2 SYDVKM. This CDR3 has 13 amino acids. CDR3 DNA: TGTGCCAGCAGTTTGACAGAAAATCAGCCCCAGCATTTT. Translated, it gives CASSLTENQPQHF. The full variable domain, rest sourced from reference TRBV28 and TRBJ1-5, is DVKVTQSSRYLVKRTGEKVFLECVQDMDHENMFWYRQDPGLGLRLIYFSYDVKMKEKGDIPEGYSVSREKKERFSLILESASTNQTSMYLCASSLTENQPQHFGDGTRLSIL.

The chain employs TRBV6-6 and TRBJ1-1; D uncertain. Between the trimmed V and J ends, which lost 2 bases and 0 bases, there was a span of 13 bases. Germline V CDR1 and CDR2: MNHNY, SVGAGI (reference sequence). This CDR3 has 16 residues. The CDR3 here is CASSYPRGSMNTEAFF. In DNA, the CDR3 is TGTGCCAGCAGTTACCCTCGGGGTTCCATGAACACTGAAGCTTTCTTT.

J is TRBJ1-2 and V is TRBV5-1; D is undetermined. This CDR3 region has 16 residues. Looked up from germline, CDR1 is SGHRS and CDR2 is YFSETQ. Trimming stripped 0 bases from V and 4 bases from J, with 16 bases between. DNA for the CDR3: TGCGCCAGCAGCTTGGAAGGTGTTGGAACTAGCTATGGCTACACCTTC. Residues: CASSLEGVGTSYGYTF.

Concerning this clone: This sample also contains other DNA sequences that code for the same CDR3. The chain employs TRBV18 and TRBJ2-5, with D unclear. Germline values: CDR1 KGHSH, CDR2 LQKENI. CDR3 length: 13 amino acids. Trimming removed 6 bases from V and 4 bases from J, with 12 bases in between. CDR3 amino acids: CASSPRVRETQYF. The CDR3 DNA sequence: TGTGCCAGCTCGCCCCGGGTAAGAGAGACCCAGTACTTC.

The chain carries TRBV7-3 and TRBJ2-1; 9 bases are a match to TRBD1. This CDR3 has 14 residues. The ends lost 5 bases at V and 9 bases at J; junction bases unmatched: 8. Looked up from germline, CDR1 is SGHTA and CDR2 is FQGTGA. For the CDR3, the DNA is TGTGCCAGCAGCCGCTCCGGGACAGGGAGTGAGCAGTTCTTC. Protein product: CASSRSGTGSEQFF.

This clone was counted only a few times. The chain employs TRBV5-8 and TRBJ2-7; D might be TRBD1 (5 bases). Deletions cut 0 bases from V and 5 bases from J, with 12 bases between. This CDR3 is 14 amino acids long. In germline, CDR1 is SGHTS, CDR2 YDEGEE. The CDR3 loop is CASSLAGQRDEQYV. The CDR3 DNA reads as TGTGCCAGCAGCTTGGCAGGGCAAAGGGACGAGCAGTACGTC.

The CDR3: CASSIVVRGVGRNEQFF. The CDR3 DNA is TGTGCCAGTAGTATAGTGGTCCGGGGAGTAGGGAGGAATGAGCAGTTCTTC. The chain links TRBV19 to TRBJ2-1; tentatively, D is TRBD2 (6 bases). Per the germline V gene, CDR1 is LNHDA and CDR2 is SQIVND (reference sequence). The CDR3 spans 17 residues. Trimming cost V 1 base and J 7 bases, with 20 bases left between them.

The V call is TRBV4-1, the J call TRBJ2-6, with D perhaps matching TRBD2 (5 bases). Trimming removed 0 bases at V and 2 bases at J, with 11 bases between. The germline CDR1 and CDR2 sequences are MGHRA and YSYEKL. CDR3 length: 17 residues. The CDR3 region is CASSQESTSTGANVLTF. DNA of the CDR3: TGCGCCAGCAGCCAAGAGAGCACTAGTACTGGGGCCAACGTCCTGACTTTC.

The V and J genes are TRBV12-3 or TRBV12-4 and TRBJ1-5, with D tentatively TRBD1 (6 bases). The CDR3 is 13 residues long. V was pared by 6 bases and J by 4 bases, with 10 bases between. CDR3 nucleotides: TGTGCCAGCAGGGGGGACATTAATCAGCCCCAGCATTTT. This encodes CASRGDINQPQHF.

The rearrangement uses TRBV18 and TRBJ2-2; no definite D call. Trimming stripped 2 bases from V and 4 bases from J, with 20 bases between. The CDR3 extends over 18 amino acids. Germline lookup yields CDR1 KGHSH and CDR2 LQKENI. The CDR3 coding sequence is TGTGCCAGCTCACCATCGGCTCGAGGAGCTCGTGGCACCGGGGAGCTGTTTTTT. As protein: CASSPSARGARGTGELFF.